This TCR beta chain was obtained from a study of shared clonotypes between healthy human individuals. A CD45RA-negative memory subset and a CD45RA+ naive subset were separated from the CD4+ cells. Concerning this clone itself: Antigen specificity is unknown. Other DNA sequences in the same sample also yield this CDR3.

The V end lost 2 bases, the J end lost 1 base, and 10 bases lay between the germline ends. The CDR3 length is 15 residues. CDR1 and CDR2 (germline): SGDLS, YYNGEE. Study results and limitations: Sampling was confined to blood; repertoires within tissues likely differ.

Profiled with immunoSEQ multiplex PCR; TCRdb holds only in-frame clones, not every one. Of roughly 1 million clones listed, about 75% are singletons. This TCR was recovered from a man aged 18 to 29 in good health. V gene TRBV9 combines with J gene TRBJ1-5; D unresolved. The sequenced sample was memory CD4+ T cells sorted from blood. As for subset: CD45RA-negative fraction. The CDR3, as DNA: TGTGCCAGCAGCGTCGGAGGTACGAGCAATCAGCCCCAGCATTTT. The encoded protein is CASSVGGTSNQPQHF.